The T cell receptor beta chain under discussion was sequenced for a study of T cell changes during pregnancy in multiple sclerosis (dated by TCRdb to between 2018 and 2020). As for the study more broadly: Changes in the T cell repertoire over the course of pregnancy were examined in this study in women with multiple sclerosis.

Per the germline V gene (reference sequence), MNHNY is the CDR1 and SVGAGI is the CDR2. The cysteine opens and the phenylalanine closes a CDR3 of 16 amino acids. Only the CDR3 portion is preserved as DNA: 48 bases, with reading frame beginning at the first base. Trimming leaves V shorter by 4 bases and J shorter by 3 bases, with the junction holding 9 bases beyond the gene matches. This clone appeared once. It has no known antigen specificity. No clone much larger than this one lies a single base away; base qualities are absent. Library preparation was by the immunoSEQ multiplex PCR assay. This immuneACCESS table, as held by TCRdb, lists in-frame sequences with V and J called but not all clones. Of the missing ones, under half trace to an unresolved V gene in checked studies; the others have no known cause. Across this sample there are 75,000 to 95,000 clones, with 80% to 95% seen only once. In total, the top ten clones hold about 1.5% of the sample.

The specimen was peripheral blood, collected in the first trimester of pregnancy. This receptor was obtained from a female donor with multiple sclerosis, enrolled in a pregnancy study. The V and J segments used are TRBV6-6 and TRBJ2-7; 10 of the junction bases match TRBD1. The CDR3 region: CASSFNRDRGLYEQYF. The DNA sequence is TGTGCCAGCAGTTTCAACCGGGACAGGGGCCTCTACGAGCAGTACTTC.